Each of the 19 T cell receptor beta chains below was sequenced from the same sample in a study of T cell repertoires in cytomegalovirus infection. A single record per CDR3 protein comes from TCRdb applying MiXCR to the reads. The table has 350,000 to 500,000 distinct CDR3 sequences, roughly 30% seen once. Specimen: PBMCs. These receptors were taken from a human donor in good health (CMV status not recorded). Some clones in this sample may be carry-over from other donors' samples.

In this sample, this clonotype turned up many times. The V gene is TRBV11-2, the J gene TRBJ2-7; tentatively, D is TRBD1 (6 bases). The CDR3 length is 16 residues. Trimming left V 1 base short and J 2 bases short, with 15 bases between. CDR1 and CDR2 from the germline V gene are SGHAT and FQNNGV. The CDR3 sequence is CASSLVSAGAAYEQYF. CDR3 coding DNA: TGTGCCAGCAGCTTAGTATCCGCAGGGGCAGCCTACGAGCAGTACTTC.

This clonotype was observed a handful of times. The chain joins TRBV27 to TRBJ1-1, with a weak D call TRBD1 (6 bases). V was clipped by 3 bases and J by 0 bases, with 11 bases between them. The CDR3 spans 15 residues. From germline, CDR1 is MNHEY and CDR2 SMNVEV (reference sequence). The CDR3 spells CASSFRQEMNTEAFF. For the CDR3, the DNA is TGTGCCAGCAGTTTCAGACAGGAAATGAACACTGAAGCTTTCTTT.

The gene calls are TRBV4-1 and TRBJ1-4; 9 nucleotides agree with TRBD1. Germline CDR1 is MGHRA and CDR2 is YSYEKL. This CDR3 comprises 16 residues. After removal of 1 base from V and 5 bases from J, the junction contained 5 bases not matched to a gene. The chain's CDR3 is CASSQATGTGNEKLFF. The DNA for the CDR3 is TGCGCCAGCAGCCAAGCTACCGGGACAGGGAATGAAAAACTGTTTTTT.

This clonotype was detected many times. One end of the junction does not line up with germline, which may come from a read error. The chain combines TRBV7-2 with TRBJ2-7; no definite D call. This CDR3 has 11 residues. Looked up from germline, CDR1 is SGHTA and CDR2 is FQGNSA. The CDR3 reads CASSSAQDLNF. As DNA, the CDR3 is TGTGCCAGCAGTTCGGCTCAGGATTTGAACTTC.

The chain is built from TRBV7-2 and TRBJ2-1, with a possible D match to TRBD2 (5 bases). CDR3 length equals 15 residues. V was clipped by 4 bases and J by 6 bases, with 16 bases between them. Germline values: CDR1 SGHTA, CDR2 FQGNSA. CDR3 sequence: CASSSSARVSNEQFF. CDR3 DNA sequence: TGTGCCAGCAGCTCATCAGCGAGGGTTAGCAATGAGCAGTTCTTC.

V is TRBV10-3 and J is TRBJ2-5; 10 bases line up with TRBD2. This CDR3 is 15 amino acids long. Trimming took 3 bases from V and 1 from J; bases not matched to a gene: 2. Germline V gene sequence: CDR1 ENHRY, CDR2 SYGVKD. In DNA, the CDR3 is TGTGCCATCAGTGATCTAGCGGGGGCCCAAGAGACCCAGTACTTC. It codes for CAISDLAGAQETQYF.

This clonotype was picked up a small number of times. V and J are TRBV6-1 and TRBJ1-2; D may be TRBD1 (6 bases). The germline gives CDR1 MNHNS, CDR2 SASEGT. Trimming removed 2 bases at V and 0 bases at J, with 10 bases between. The CDR3 totals 15 residues. The CDR3, as DNA: TGTGCCAGCAGTGAACGGGGGCGGACTAACTATGGCTACACCTTC. Amino acids: CASSERGRTNYGYTF.

Only a few counts were recorded for this clonotype. The rearrangement uses TRBV27 and TRBJ2-5, with D possibly called TRBD1 or TRBD2 (6 bases each). With 2 bases removed from V and 0 bases from J, the gap between germline ends came to 13 bases. Per germline, CDR1 MNHEY and CDR2 SMNVEV (reference sequence). The CDR3 has 16 amino acids. The CDR3 coding sequence is TGTGCCAGCAGTTTAGGGGGCGGGGTCTACCAAGAGACCCAGTACTTC. Translating gives CASSLGGGVYQETQYF.

Of note for this clonotype: A much bigger clone sits one base away, suggesting this may be a read error. This rearrangement joins TRBV6-1 to TRBJ2-1; 7 bases are shared with TRBD2. The CDR3 totals 15 residues. CDR1 is MNHNS and CDR2 is SASEGT in the germline V gene. In DNA, the CDR3 is TGTTCCAGCAGTGAAGAAAGGGGTGGGAGGGCACGTCAGTTCTTC. As protein: CSSSEERGGRARQFF.

The chain uses TRBV7-9 and TRBJ1-1; D is unclear. Germline V lookup: CDR1 SEHNR, CDR2 FQNEAQ (reference sequence). There are 16 residues in the CDR3. Trimming shortened V by 5 bases and J by 4 bases, and 20 bases separated the two germline ends. CDR3: CASSNSNGDWGTEAFF. The CDR3 region has the DNA TGTGCCAGCAGCAACTCAAACGGCGACTGGGGCACTGAAGCTTTCTTT.

In DNA form, the CDR3 reads TGTGCCAGCAGCCCAGGACAGGGGCGCCGCTCTGGGGCCAACGTCCTGACTTTC. Residues: CASSPGQGRRSGANVLTF. The chain carries TRBV7-9 and TRBJ2-6; 9 bases line up with TRBD1. V gave up 5 bases and J gave up 0 bases; unmatched junction bases: 8. Germline V gene sequence: CDR1 SEHNR, CDR2 FQNEAQ (reference sequence). The CDR3 is 18 amino acids. The whole variable domain, filled in from reference TRBV7-9 and TRBJ2-6, reads DTGVSQNPRHKITKRGQNVTFRCDPISEHNRLYWYRQTLGQGPEFLTYFQNEAQLEKSRLLSDRFSAERPKGSFSTLEIQRTEQGDSAMYLCASSPGQGRRSGANVLTFGAGSRLTVL.

This chain joins TRBV20-1 and TRBJ1-6; 8 positions match TRBD1. Germline CDR1 and CDR2: DFQATT and SNEGSKA (reference sequence). V dropped 2 bases and J dropped 5; count of bases not matched to a gene: 5. The CDR3 runs to 15 residues. The DNA for the CDR3 is TGCAGTGCTAGACAGGGGGCGGGGGATAATTCACCCCTCCACTTT. Translating it yields CSARQGAGDNSPLHF.

This clonotype was observed a handful of times. The chain's CDR3 is CASRAPGDRLTYGYTF. Here the CDR3 DNA reads TGTGCCAGCAGAGCCCCCGGGGACAGGTTAACATATGGCTACACCTTC. The chain links TRBV28 to TRBJ1-2; 8 bases match TRBD1. This CDR3 spans 16 amino acids. V lost 6 bases and J lost 5; bases outside the gene matches: 14. CDR1 is MDHEN, CDR2 SYDVKM, per germline.

The rearrangement uses TRBV12-3 or TRBV12-4 and TRBJ2-3; D may be TRBD1 or TRBD2 (5 bases each). The CDR3 has 15 amino acids. Trimming shortened V by 8 bases and J by 1 base, and 16 bases separated the two germline ends. The CDR3 bases are TGTGCCAGCGGTTCAAGGGACGGCGGCACAGATACGCAGTATTTT. Protein sequence: CASGSRDGGTDTQYF.

The rearrangement uses TRBV5-6 and TRBJ2-1; the D is unclear. V was cut by 3 bases and J by 13 bases, with 14 bases left in between. Per germline, CDR1 SGHDT and CDR2 YYEEEE. The CDR3 totals 12 residues. The CDR3 DNA reads TGTGCCAGCAGCTACCGGAGTGGGGATCAGTTCTTC. Its protein product is CASSYRSGDQFF.

This clonotype was picked up one time. V gene TRBV5-1 combines with J gene TRBJ2-1, with D maybe TRBD2 (6 bases). This CDR3 contains 14 residues. CDR1 is SGHRS and CDR2 is YFSETQ in the germline V gene. The V end was cut by 3 bases, the J end by 7 bases, with 14 bases between. The CDR3 protein is CASSSTGSGNEQFF. The CDR3 region has the DNA TGCGCCAGCAGCTCTACCGGGAGTGGGAATGAGCAGTTCTTC.

The sample holds a few counts of this clonotype. This chain connects TRBV7-6 to TRBJ2-5; no clear D. This CDR3 spans 16 amino acids. Per germline, CDR1 SGHVS and CDR2 FNYEAQ. V lost 5 bases and J 1 base, leaving 17 bases between the germline ends. The CDR3 loop reads CASSPSGSNSQETQYF. The CDR3, as DNA: TGTGCCAGCAGCCCCTCGGGCTCCAACAGCCAAGAGACCCAGTACTTC.

The V call is TRBV6-2 or TRBV6-3, the J call TRBJ1-6; a possible D gene is TRBD1 (5 bases). Per the germline V gene, CDR1 is MNHEY and CDR2 is SVGEGT. The ends were cut back, 8 bases at V and 13 bases at J, with 15 bases in the middle. This CDR3 spans 12 amino acids. Here the CDR3 reads CASGVGALPLHF. Written as DNA, the CDR3 is TGTGCCAGCGGCGTCGGGGCCCTCCCCCTCCACTTT.

This clonotype has only one observation. Possible read error: a much larger clone is one base away. The CDR3 is CASSLEPMNTEAFF. The DNA of the CDR3 is TGTGCCAGCAGCTTAGAACCGATGAACACTGAAGCTTTCTTT. The chain joins TRBV11-2 to TRBJ1-1; no clear D gene. V shed 0 bases and J shed 0 bases, with 5 bases lying between them. CDR3 length: 14 residues. Germline V CDR1 and CDR2: SGHAT, FQNNGV.